The rows below give T cell receptor beta chains drawn from one sample of a study of T cell repertoires in cytomegalovirus infection. TCRdb ran MiXCR on the reads and lists one entry per CDR3 protein. The sample has tens of thousands of distinct CDR3 sequences, 4% seen once; the top ten hold about 20%. The specimen was PBMCs. These TCRs come from a human donor in good health (CMV status not recorded). Some clones in this sample may be carry-over from other donors' samples. Both conserved end residues are trimmed from each CDR3. Each record gives: D gene, V gene, J gene, CDR3 protein. The D gene is left open where the match is weak.

d_call: TRBD1; v_call: TRBV7-4; j_call: TRBJ1-2; cdr3_aa: ASTDRGLGYT
d_call: TRBD2; v_call: TRBV12-3/TRBV12-4; j_call: TRBJ2-3; cdr3_aa: ASSKLAGPDTQY
d_call: TRBD1; v_call: TRBV7-2; j_call: TRBJ1-6; cdr3_aa: ARSLGQGRAPLH
d_call: -; v_call: TRBV7-2; j_call: TRBJ2-7; cdr3_aa: ASSLVGSSSSYEQY
d_call: -; v_call: TRBV7-2; j_call: TRBJ1-1; cdr3_aa: ASSLKRLGNTEAF
d_call: TRBD2; v_call: TRBV7-2; j_call: TRBJ2-2; cdr3_aa: ASSRDRGGHPAELF
d_call: TRBD2; v_call: TRBV7-9; j_call: TRBJ2-3; cdr3_aa: ASSTGGLAGAGDTQY
d_call: TRBD1; v_call: TRBV6-5; j_call: TRBJ1-1; cdr3_aa: ASSRGQATEAF
d_call: -; v_call: TRBV6-2/TRBV6-3; j_call: TRBJ2-7; cdr3_aa: ASSYSRSYEQY
d_call: -; v_call: TRBV7-2; j_call: TRBJ2-1; cdr3_aa: ASSKGAGAVEQF
d_call: TRBD2; v_call: TRBV7-2; j_call: TRBJ2-5; cdr3_aa: ASSTVSGRETQY
d_call: -; v_call: TRBV27; j_call: TRBJ1-6; cdr3_aa: ASSLGGASPLH
d_call: -; v_call: TRBV7-2; j_call: TRBJ2-2; cdr3_aa: ASSLRAKAGLGELF
d_call: -; v_call: TRBV7-8; j_call: TRBJ2-7; cdr3_aa: ASSLSGRYYEQY
d_call: TRBD2; v_call: TRBV7-8; j_call: TRBJ2-7; cdr3_aa: ASSSGGLAGVYEQY
d_call: -; v_call: TRBV7-6; j_call: TRBJ1-3; cdr3_aa: ASSPDSPSGNTIY
d_call: -; v_call: TRBV2; j_call: TRBJ2-7; cdr3_aa: ASSPRSSYEQY
d_call: -; v_call: TRBV7-2; j_call: TRBJ1-5; cdr3_aa: ASSFYGSNQPQH
d_call: -; v_call: TRBV5-5; j_call: TRBJ1-1; cdr3_aa: ASSLYQMNTEAF
d_call: -; v_call: TRBV20-1; j_call: TRBJ1-3; cdr3_aa: SAGNSGNTIY
d_call: -; v_call: TRBV7-2; j_call: TRBJ2-7; cdr3_aa: ASSLQWLGEQY
d_call: -; v_call: TRBV7-2; j_call: TRBJ2-3; cdr3_aa: ASSLSFTDTQY
d_call: -; v_call: TRBV28; j_call: TRBJ2-3; cdr3_aa: ASSPRDRDTQY
d_call: -; v_call: TRBV7-6; j_call: TRBJ1-2; cdr3_aa: ASSNRDHGYT
d_call: -; v_call: TRBV6-1; j_call: TRBJ1-1; cdr3_aa: ASSDRGNTEAF
d_call: TRBD1; v_call: TRBV7-8; j_call: TRBJ1-5; cdr3_aa: ASSLADRANQPQH
d_call: -; v_call: TRBV7-2; j_call: TRBJ1-2; cdr3_aa: ASSPGQGRVYGYT
d_call: -; v_call: TRBV10-3; j_call: TRBJ2-7; cdr3_aa: AISDTTFFEQY
d_call: TRBD1; v_call: TRBV7-2; j_call: TRBJ2-3; cdr3_aa: ASSPTGTGLDTQY
d_call: -; v_call: TRBV7-2; j_call: TRBJ1-2; cdr3_aa: ASSLGQPFNYGYT
d_call: -; v_call: TRBV7-2; j_call: TRBJ2-1; cdr3_aa: ASSLVSSHSSYNEQF
d_call: -; v_call: TRBV12-3/TRBV12-4; j_call: TRBJ2-5; cdr3_aa: ASSLRTQY
d_call: -; v_call: TRBV15; j_call: TRBJ1-2; cdr3_aa: ATSRDRRASTGYT
d_call: TRBD2; v_call: TRBV27; j_call: TRBJ2-7; cdr3_aa: ASRLAGTYEQY
d_call: TRBD2; v_call: TRBV7-8; j_call: TRBJ2-2; cdr3_aa: ASSPSSGGAVGELF
d_call: TRBD2; v_call: TRBV7-2; j_call: TRBJ2-1; cdr3_aa: ASSPGLAGGRVRNEQF
d_call: -; v_call: TRBV7-2; j_call: TRBJ1-3; cdr3_aa: ASSPRDPSGNTIY
d_call: -; v_call: TRBV7-8; j_call: TRBJ1-6; cdr3_aa: ASSSRGWNSPLH
d_call: -; v_call: TRBV29-1; j_call: TRBJ1-4; cdr3_aa: SVIGRNEKLF
d_call: -; v_call: TRBV7-8; j_call: TRBJ2-4; cdr3_aa: ASSLGWQALAKNIQY
d_call: TRBD1; v_call: TRBV4-2; j_call: TRBJ1-2; cdr3_aa: ASSQGQGYGYT
d_call: TRBD1; v_call: TRBV10-3; j_call: TRBJ2-3; cdr3_aa: AISEPKQGATDTQY